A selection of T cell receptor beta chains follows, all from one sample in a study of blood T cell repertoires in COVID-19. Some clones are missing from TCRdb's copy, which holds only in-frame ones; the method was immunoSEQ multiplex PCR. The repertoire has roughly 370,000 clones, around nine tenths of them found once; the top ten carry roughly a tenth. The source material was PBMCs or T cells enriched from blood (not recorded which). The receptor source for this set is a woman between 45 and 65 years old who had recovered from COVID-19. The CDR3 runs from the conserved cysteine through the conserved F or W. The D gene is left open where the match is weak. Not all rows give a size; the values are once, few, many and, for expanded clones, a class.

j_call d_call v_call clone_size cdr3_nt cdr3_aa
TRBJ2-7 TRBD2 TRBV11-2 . TGTGCCAGCAGACTGACTAGCGGGGGGTACGAGCAGTACTTC CASRLTSGGYEQYF
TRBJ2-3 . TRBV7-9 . TGTGCCAGCAGCAGTATCGGGACTCCGCCAGGTTATTTT CASSSIGTPPGYF
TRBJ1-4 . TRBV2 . TGTGCCAGCAGCCCGGGGGATGCAACTAATGAAAAACTGTTTTTT CASSPGDATNEKLFF
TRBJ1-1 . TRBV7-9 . TGTGCCAGCAGCTGGAGGAACACTGAAGCTTTCTTT CASSWRNTEAFF
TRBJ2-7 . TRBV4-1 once TGCGCCAGCAGCCCGGGGATGGCCTACGAGCAGTACTTC CASSPGMAYEQYF
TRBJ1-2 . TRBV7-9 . TGTGCCAGCAGCAGCGCTCGGGTTTATGGCTACACCTTC CASSSARVYGYTF
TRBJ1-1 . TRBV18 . TGTGCCAGCTCACCCCCCACTGGGAACACTGAAGCTTTCTTT CASSPPTGNTEAFF
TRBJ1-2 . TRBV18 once TGTGCCAGCTCACCACGTACTGATTTCTATGGCTACACCTTC CASSPRTDFYGYTF
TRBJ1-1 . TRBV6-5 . TGTGCCAGCAGTTACCAGGGCGGCACTGAAGCTTTCTTT CASSYQGGTEAFF
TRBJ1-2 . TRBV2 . TGTGCCAGCACGAGGGAGGTTAACTATGGCTACACCTTC CASTREVNYGYTF
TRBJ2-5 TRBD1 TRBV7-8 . TGTGCCAGCAGCTTAGGGTGGACAGGGGAAGAGACCCAGTACTTC CASSLGWTGEETQYF
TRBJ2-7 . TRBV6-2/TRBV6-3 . TGTGCCAGCAGTTACCTGGAGGTTAACTACGAGCAGTACTTC CASSYLEVNYEQYF
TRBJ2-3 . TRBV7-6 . TGTGCCAGCAGCTTCTGGGGGGAGGCAGATACGCAGTATTTT CASSFWGEADTQYF
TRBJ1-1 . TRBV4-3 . TGCGCCAGCAGCCAAGAGGGGGGGGCGAACACTGAAGCTTTCTTT CASSQEGGANTEAFF
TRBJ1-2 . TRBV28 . TGTGCCAGCAGTTTAGCAGGCAATGGCTACACCTTC CASSLAGNGYTF
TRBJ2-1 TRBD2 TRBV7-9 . TGTGCCAGCAGCTTAGCAAGGACTAGCGGGGGATACAATGAGCAGTTCTTC CASSLARTSGGYNEQFF
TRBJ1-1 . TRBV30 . TGTGCCTGGAGCCGCCCGACCACAGGGAACGCTGAAGCTTTCTTT CAWSRPTTGNAEAFF
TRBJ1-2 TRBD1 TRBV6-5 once TGTGCCAGCAGGAGAACAGGGGCTGGTAACTATGGCTACACCTTC CASRRTGAGNYGYTF
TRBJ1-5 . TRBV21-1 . TGTGCCAGCAGCACCCGGGTTCCTGGGCATTTT CASSTRVPGHF
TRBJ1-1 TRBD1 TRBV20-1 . TGCAGTGCTAGTTTCCTAGCTTTCGGGACAGCGAACACTGAAGCTTTCTTT CSASFLAFGTANTEAFF
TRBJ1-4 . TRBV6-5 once TGTGCCAGCAGTCGACTCGGAGTCGAAAAACTGTTTTTT CASSRLGVEKLFF
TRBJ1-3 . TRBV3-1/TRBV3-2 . TGTGCCAGCATCGCGTGGGGGGGCTCTGGAAACACCATATATTTT CASIAWGGSGNTIYF
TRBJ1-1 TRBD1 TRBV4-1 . TGCGCCAGCAGCCATCACGCCGGGACAGGGGGCCCTGGGGGAGCTTTCTTT CASSHHAGTGGPGGAFF
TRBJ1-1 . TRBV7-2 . TGTGCCAGCAGCTTAGGCAGGAACACTGAAGCTTTCTTT CASSLGRNTEAFF
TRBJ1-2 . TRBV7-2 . TGTGCCAGCAGCTTAGATCCGTATAACTATGGCTACACCTTC CASSLDPYNYGYTF
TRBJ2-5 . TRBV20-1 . TGCAGTGCTAGAGATCAGGAGACCCAGTACTTC CSARDQETQYF
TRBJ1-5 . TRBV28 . TGTGCCAGCAGCTTTCGGGTACCACATCAGCCCCAGCATTTT CASSFRVPHQPQHF
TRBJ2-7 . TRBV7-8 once TGTGCCAGCAGCTTAGTGGGCGGGGCGCGGACCTCCTACGAGCAGTACTTC CASSLVGGARTSYEQYF
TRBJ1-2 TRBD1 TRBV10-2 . TGCGCCAGCAGTCCCTCAGGGGGAAAGGGTGGCTACACCTTC CASSPSGGKGGYTF
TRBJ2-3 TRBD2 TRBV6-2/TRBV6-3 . TGTGCCAGCAGTTACCCGGCGGGGGGGCGTTTGTCTTCAGATACGCAGTATTTT CASSYPAGGRLSSDTQYF
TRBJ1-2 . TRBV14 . TGTGCCAGCGTTCTCCCCCGCGAGGGCTACACCTTC CASVLPREGYTF
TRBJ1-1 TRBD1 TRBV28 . TGTGCCAGCAGTATACCCTACACAGGGGTTGAAGCTTTCTTT CASSIPYTGVEAFF
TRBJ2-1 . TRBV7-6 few TGTGCCAGCAGCTTAGACCCGGGTCAGGGGAGTGAGCAGTTCTTC CASSLDPGQGSEQFF
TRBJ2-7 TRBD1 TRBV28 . TGTGCCAGCAGTTTGGCCGGGACAGGGGGCCGCGAGCAGTACTTC CASSLAGTGGREQYF
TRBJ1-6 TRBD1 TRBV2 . TGTGCCAGCAGTGAACAGGGGGCGTTGAATTCACCCCTCCACTTT CASSEQGALNSPLHF
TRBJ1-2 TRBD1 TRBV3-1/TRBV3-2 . TGTGCCAGCAGCCCCTTAGCGTCAGGGGGCGGCTACACCTTC CASSPLASGGGYTF
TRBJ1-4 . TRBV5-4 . TGTGCCAGCAGCTCCCCGGGAGCAAATGAAAAACTGTTTTTT CASSSPGANEKLFF
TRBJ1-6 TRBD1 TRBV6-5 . TGTGCCAGCAGGCCACCGGGACAGCTTAATTCACCCCTCCACTTT CASRPPGQLNSPLHF
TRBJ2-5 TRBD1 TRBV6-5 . TGTGCCAGCAGTATGGACAGGGGGCACGAGACCCAGTACTTC CASSMDRGHETQYF
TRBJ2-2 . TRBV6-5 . TGTGCCAGCAGATCACTTTCTAACGCCGGGGAGCTGTTTTTT CASRSLSNAGELFF
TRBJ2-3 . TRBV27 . TGTGCCAGCAGTGGGCAGGGCACAGATACGCAGTATTTT CASSGQGTDTQYF
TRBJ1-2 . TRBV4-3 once TGCGCCAGCAGCCAAGATCTCCCGGGGGTTTATGGCTACACCTTC CASSQDLPGVYGYTF
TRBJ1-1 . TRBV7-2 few TGTGCCAGCAGCTTAGTTGGGCTAAACACTGAAGCTTTCTTT CASSLVGLNTEAFF
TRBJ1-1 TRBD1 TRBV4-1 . TGCGCCAGCAGCCAAGTAGGGGGCTTGGTGACTGAAGCTTTCTTT CASSQVGGLVTEAFF
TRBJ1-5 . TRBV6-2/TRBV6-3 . TGTGCCAGCAGTCGGACGTCCTTGGGAGCCCAGCATTTT CASSRTSLGAQHF
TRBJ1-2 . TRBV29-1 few TGCAGCGCCGAACGGCCAGGGGATGGCTACACCTTC CSAERPGDGYTF
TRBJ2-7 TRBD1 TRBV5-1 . TGCGCCAGCAGCCGGGGGACAGGAACCTACGAGCAGTACTTC CASSRGTGTYEQYF
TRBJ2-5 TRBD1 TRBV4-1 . TGCGCCAGCAGCCAAGAAGACGGCACAGGGGGCGCGGAGACCCAGTACTTC CASSQEDGTGGAETQYF
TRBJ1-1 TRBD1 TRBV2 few TGTGCCAGTGGGACCGGGACAGGGTTCGCAAGAGCTTTCTTT CASGTGTGFARAFF